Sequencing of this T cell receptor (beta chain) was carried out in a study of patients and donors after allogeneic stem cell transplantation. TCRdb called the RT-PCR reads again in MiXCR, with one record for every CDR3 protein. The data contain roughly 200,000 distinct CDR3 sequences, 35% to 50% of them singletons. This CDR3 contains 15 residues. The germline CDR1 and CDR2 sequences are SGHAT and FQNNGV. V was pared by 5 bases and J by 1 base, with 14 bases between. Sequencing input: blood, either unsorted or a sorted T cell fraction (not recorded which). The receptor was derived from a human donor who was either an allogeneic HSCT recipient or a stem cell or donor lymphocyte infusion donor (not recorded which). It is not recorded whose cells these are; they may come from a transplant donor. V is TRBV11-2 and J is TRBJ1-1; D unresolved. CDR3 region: CASSTPAGWNTEAFF. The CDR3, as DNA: TGTGCCAGCAGCACCCCCGCGGGGTGGAACACTGAAGCTTTCTTT.